Listed below are T cell receptor beta chains from one sample, sequenced in a study of cytomegalovirus exposure and HLA in healthy donors. TCRdb's copy holds only in-frame clones and misses some; the assay was immunoSEQ multiplex PCR. The clone table shows more than 75,000 clones, with the ten largest holding approximately 15%. The sequenced sample was PBMCs. The receptors stem from a middle-aged man in good health and CMV-seropositive. CDR3s include the opening cysteine and the closing phenylalanine or tryptophan. Each record gives: J gene, V gene, D gene, CDR3 protein, CDR3 DNA. D genes are given only for firm matches.

TRBJ2-1 | TRBV29-1 | . | CSVDLGSSYNEQFF | TGCAGCGTTGACCTTGGGAGCTCCTACAATGAGCAGTTCTTC
TRBJ1-1 | TRBV12-5 | TRBD1 | CASEEGADEAFF | TGTGCTAGTGAGGAGGGGGCGGATGAAGCTTTCTTT
TRBJ1-3 | TRBV29-1 | TRBD1 | CSVSHPGTGVGNTIYF | TGCAGCGTTTCCCATCCCGGGACAGGGGTTGGAAACACCATATATTTT
TRBJ2-1 | TRBV18 | TRBD2 | CASSPRVAGGLASYNEQFF | TGTGCCAGCTCACCACGTGTGGCGGGAGGGTTAGCATCCTACAATGAGCAGTTCTTC
TRBJ2-7 | TRBV5-8 | TRBD1 | CASSFGTGRPYEQYF | TGTGCCAGCAGCTTCGGGACAGGGAGACCCTACGAGCAGTACTTC
TRBJ1-5 | TRBV28 | TRBD1 | CASILGGGQGNQPQHF | TGTGCCAGCATCTTGGGTGGGGGACAGGGGAATCAGCCCCAGCATTTT
TRBJ2-3 | TRBV30 | . | CAWTLSGYTSTDTQYF | TGTGCCTGGACCCTGTCAGGGTATACTAGCACAGATACGCAGTATTTT
TRBJ1-4 | TRBV6-1 | TRBD1 | CASSGRDRGPKDEKLFF | TGTGCCAGCAGTGGACGGGACAGGGGGCCCAAGGATGAAAAACTGTTTTTT
TRBJ2-2 | TRBV20-1 | . | CSASRSGELFF | TGCAGTGCTAGTCGGAGTGGGGAGCTGTTTTTT
TRBJ2-1 | TRBV27 | . | CASRLRGEQFF | TGTGCCAGCCGTCTCAGGGGTGAGCAGTTCTTC
TRBJ1-2 | TRBV28 | TRBD1 | CASSRRDRTDYGYTF | TGTGCCAGCAGCCGAAGGGACAGAACCGACTATGGCTACACCTTC
TRBJ1-6 | TRBV9 | TRBD1 | CASSYRGGAPYNSPLHF | TGTGCCAGCAGCTACCGAGGGGGCGCCCCCTATAATTCACCCCTCCACTTT
TRBJ2-3 | TRBV6-6 | . | CASSPGRTNTDTQYF | TGTGCCAGCAGCCCCGGCCGTACTAACACAGATACGCAGTATTTT
TRBJ2-7 | TRBV4-3 | TRBD2 | CASSQDPAGAIDEQYF | TGCGCCAGCAGCCAAGATCCAGCGGGAGCAATCGACGAGCAGTACTTC
TRBJ2-2 | TRBV5-1 | . | CASSWTLSDTGELFF | TGCGCCAGCAGCTGGACTCTGTCGGACACCGGGGAGCTGTTTTTT
TRBJ1-4 | TRBV7-9 | TRBD1 | CASSAGQGGEKLFF | TGTGCCAGCAGCGCGGGACAGGGGGGGGAAAAACTGTTTTTT
TRBJ2-5 | TRBV28 | . | CAINPPGGETQYF | TGTGCCATCAACCCCCCTGGAGGGGAGACCCAGTACTTC
TRBJ2-3 | TRBV18 | . | CASSPDFVISGGATDTQYF | TGTGCCAGCTCACCGGACTTCGTTATTAGTGGCGGCGCCACAGATACGCAGTATTTT